The rows below give T cell receptor beta chains drawn from one sample of a study of blood T cells in healthy people across ages. TCRdb re-called the 5' RACE reads through MiXCR, storing one row per CDR3 protein. The table records 650,000 to 800,000 distinct CDR3 sequences, more than 40% of them present only once. The sequenced sample consisted of blood. These receptors all stem from a man aged 60 to 69 in good health. Both conserved end residues are part of each CDR3. The order of the fields is clone size, V gene, D gene, J gene, CDR3 DNA, CDR3 protein. A D gene is named only where the DNA matches it firmly. The size of a clone is reported for some rows only, either as once, few or many, or as a class for expanded clones.

abundance: few
v_gene: TRBV6-6
d_gene: NA
j_gene: TRBJ1-2
CDR3nt: TGTGCCAGCAGTGCCAAAAGCGGGGTATCTAACTATGGCTACACCTTC
CDR3aa: CASSAKSGVSNYGYTF

abundance: NA
v_gene: TRBV3-1
d_gene: NA
j_gene: TRBJ2-1
CDR3nt: TGTGCCAGCGCGAACGGGGCCCCCTCCTACAATGAGCAGTTCTTC
CDR3aa: CASANGAPSYNEQFF

abundance: few
v_gene: TRBV20-1
d_gene: NA
j_gene: TRBJ2-7
CDR3nt: TGCAGTGCAAGAGAGCCGGAGTCCTACGAGCAGTACTTC
CDR3aa: CSAREPESYEQYF

abundance: NA
v_gene: TRBV27
d_gene: NA
j_gene: TRBJ2-1
CDR3nt: TGTGCCAGCAGTTTATACCGTCCCGACTACAATGAGCAGTTCTTC
CDR3aa: CASSLYRPDYNEQFF

abundance: few
v_gene: TRBV6-2/TRBV6-3
d_gene: NA
j_gene: TRBJ1-5
CDR3nt: TGTGCCAGCAGCCAAGACGGAGGCAATCAGCCCCAGCATTTT
CDR3aa: CASSQDGGNQPQHF

abundance: few
v_gene: TRBV29-1
d_gene: TRBD2
j_gene: TRBJ2-3
CDR3nt: TGCAGCGTTGAGTTGGGACTAGCGGGGGGGCTGGGAGATACGCAGTATTTT
CDR3aa: CSVELGLAGGLGDTQYF

abundance: NA
v_gene: TRBV4-3
d_gene: NA
j_gene: TRBJ2-1
CDR3nt: TGCGCCAGCAGCCATGCAAGGGGCGGTTACAATGAGCAGTTCTTC
CDR3aa: CASSHARGGYNEQFF

abundance: NA
v_gene: TRBV29-1
d_gene: NA
j_gene: TRBJ2-2
CDR3nt: TGCAGCGTGTCCGGGACGACGGGCACCGGGGAGCTGTTTTTT
CDR3aa: CSVSGTTGTGELFF

abundance: NA
v_gene: TRBV7-9
d_gene: TRBD1
j_gene: TRBJ2-1
CDR3nt: TGTGCCAGCAGCGTATCCGGGACAGGTATTCTGTTCTTC
CDR3aa: CASSVSGTGILFF

abundance: NA
v_gene: TRBV5-1
d_gene: TRBD2
j_gene: TRBJ2-7
CDR3nt: TGCGCCACCGGGTTTTATAGACTAGCGGGGGGCCCCGTGAAAACGTCCTCCTACGAGCAGTACTTC
CDR3aa: CATGFYRLAGGPVKTSSYEQYF

abundance: NA
v_gene: TRBV5-1
d_gene: NA
j_gene: TRBJ2-6
CDR3nt: TGCGCCAGCAAGGTTACAGGTGGGACCTCTGGGGCCAACGTCCTGACTTTC
CDR3aa: CASKVTGGTSGANVLTF

abundance: NA
v_gene: TRBV5-8
d_gene: NA
j_gene: TRBJ1-1
CDR3nt: TGTGCCAGCAGCACCGGTCGTGGAGTAACGAACACTGAAGCTTTCTTT
CDR3aa: CASSTGRGVTNTEAFF

abundance: NA
v_gene: TRBV25-1
d_gene: TRBD2
j_gene: TRBJ2-2
CDR3nt: TGTGCCAGCAGTGATCAGCGGGAGGGACCGAACACCGGGGAGCTGTTTTTT
CDR3aa: CASSDQREGPNTGELFF

abundance: NA
v_gene: TRBV6-2/TRBV6-3
d_gene: NA
j_gene: TRBJ2-6
CDR3nt: TGTGCCAGCAGGGACCAAGGGGCCGACGTCCTGACTTTC
CDR3aa: CASRDQGADVLTF

abundance: few
v_gene: TRBV28
d_gene: NA
j_gene: TRBJ2-7
CDR3nt: TGTGCCAGCAGTGAGAAATGGGAAAGCTCCTACGAGCAGTACTTC
CDR3aa: CASSEKWESSYEQYF

abundance: many
v_gene: TRBV7-2
d_gene: NA
j_gene: TRBJ2-1
CDR3nt: TGTGCCAGCAGCCCCGCCTCCATCAATAATGAGCAGTTCTTC
CDR3aa: CASSPASINNEQFF

abundance: NA
v_gene: TRBV6-1
d_gene: NA
j_gene: TRBJ1-2
CDR3nt: TGTGCCAGCAGTGACGGTCTAGGGGACTATGGCTACACCTTC
CDR3aa: CASSDGLGDYGYTF

abundance: few
v_gene: TRBV20-1
d_gene: NA
j_gene: TRBJ1-2
CDR3nt: TGCAGTGCTAGATCCCCCTTTGGGGGCTACACCTTC
CDR3aa: CSARSPFGGYTF

abundance: few
v_gene: TRBV7-2
d_gene: NA
j_gene: TRBJ2-7
CDR3nt: TGTGCCAGCAGCTTACTGAACTACGAGCAGTACTTC
CDR3aa: CASSLLNYEQYF

abundance: few
v_gene: TRBV5-1
d_gene: NA
j_gene: TRBJ2-4
CDR3nt: TGCGCCAGCAGCCGTAGGGACACCTCTTGGGACAAAAACATTCAGTACTTC
CDR3aa: CASSRRDTSWDKNIQYF

abundance: NA
v_gene: TRBV7-2
d_gene: NA
j_gene: TRBJ2-2
CDR3nt: TGTGCCAGCAGCCCACATGCGACCGGGGAGCTGTTTTTT
CDR3aa: CASSPHATGELFF

abundance: NA
v_gene: TRBV6-5
d_gene: NA
j_gene: TRBJ2-7
CDR3nt: TGTGCCAGCAGCTCCGGGCCCCTGTACGAGCAGTACTTC
CDR3aa: CASSSGPLYEQYF

abundance: NA
v_gene: TRBV24-1
d_gene: NA
j_gene: TRBJ1-5
CDR3nt: TGTGCCACCAGTGGGGGGAGCAATCAGCCCCAGCATTTT
CDR3aa: CATSGGSNQPQHF

abundance: few
v_gene: TRBV12-3/TRBV12-4
d_gene: TRBD2
j_gene: TRBJ2-1
CDR3nt: TGTGCCAGCACCATCGCTAGCGGGGGGCCAGACAATGAGCAGTTCTTC
CDR3aa: CASTIASGGPDNEQFF

abundance: once
v_gene: TRBV20-1
d_gene: TRBD1
j_gene: TRBJ1-3
CDR3nt: TGCAGTGCTTTGTCTCCGCAGGGGGGACCTGGAAACACCATATATTTT
CDR3aa: CSALSPQGGPGNTIYF

abundance: few
v_gene: TRBV5-5
d_gene: NA
j_gene: TRBJ2-5
CDR3nt: TGTGCCAGCAGCCCTGGCTGGAACCAGGAGACCCAGTACTTC
CDR3aa: CASSPGWNQETQYF

abundance: few
v_gene: TRBV20-1
d_gene: NA
j_gene: TRBJ2-3
CDR3nt: TGCAGTGCTAGCGCCAGTAGGGGGGAGGTGGATACGCAGTATTTT
CDR3aa: CSASASRGEVDTQYF

abundance: NA
v_gene: TRBV7-2
d_gene: NA
j_gene: TRBJ2-7
CDR3nt: TGTGCCAGCAGCTTAGGGGTAATGGGGGCAGGTGAGCAGTACTTC
CDR3aa: CASSLGVMGAGEQYF

abundance: NA
v_gene: TRBV9
d_gene: TRBD1
j_gene: TRBJ1-1
CDR3nt: TGTGCCAGCAGCGTGGGTTCGGGGGGGGACAGCCTACGATGGACTGAAGCTTTCTTT
CDR3aa: CASSVGSGGDSLRWTEAFF

abundance: NA
v_gene: TRBV4-1
d_gene: TRBD2
j_gene: TRBJ2-7
CDR3nt: TGCGCCAGCAGCCAAGATCCAGCGGGGGGGCCCACCTCCTACGGGCAGTACTTC
CDR3aa: CASSQDPAGGPTSYGQYF

abundance: once
v_gene: TRBV7-9
d_gene: NA
j_gene: TRBJ1-1
CDR3nt: TGTGCCAGCAGCTTGATTTCGCGCGAAGCTTTCTTT
CDR3aa: CASSLISREAFF

abundance: few
v_gene: TRBV29-1
d_gene: NA
j_gene: TRBJ2-7
CDR3nt: TGCAGCGTTGAACATGGATCGGGGGAGCAGTACTTC
CDR3aa: CSVEHGSGEQYF

abundance: NA
v_gene: TRBV15
d_gene: NA
j_gene: TRBJ2-5
CDR3nt: TGTGCCACCAGTAGAGGCGTCGGCAATGAGCAGTACTTC
CDR3aa: CATSRGVGNEQYF

abundance: NA
v_gene: TRBV14
d_gene: NA
j_gene: TRBJ1-4
CDR3nt: TGTGCCAGCAGCTCCCGAGGGTGGAAAGAAAAACTGTTTTTT
CDR3aa: CASSSRGWKEKLFF

abundance: NA
v_gene: TRBV28
d_gene: TRBD2
j_gene: TRBJ2-1
CDR3nt: TGTGCCAGCACCCCTAGCGGGGGGGCCCAGAATGAGCAGTTCTTC
CDR3aa: CASTPSGGAQNEQFF

abundance: few
v_gene: TRBV12-3/TRBV12-4
d_gene: NA
j_gene: TRBJ1-2
CDR3nt: TGTGCCAGCAGTTTTCTCCGGCAGGCCCCTAACTATGGCTACACCTTC
CDR3aa: CASSFLRQAPNYGYTF

abundance: NA
v_gene: TRBV19
d_gene: TRBD2
j_gene: TRBJ2-7
CDR3nt: TGTGCCAGTAGGACGCTAGCGGGGGGAACCTACGAGCAGTACTTC
CDR3aa: CASRTLAGGTYEQYF

abundance: NA
v_gene: TRBV7-3
d_gene: NA
j_gene: TRBJ1-5
CDR3nt: TGTGCCAGCAGCCCGACAGCCAATCAGCCCCAGCATTTT
CDR3aa: CASSPTANQPQHF

abundance: NA
v_gene: TRBV5-1
d_gene: NA
j_gene: TRBJ1-2
CDR3nt: TGCGCCAGCAGCAGCGGAGGGGGGTTTGGCTATGGCTACACCTTC
CDR3aa: CASSSGGGFGYGYTF

abundance: few
v_gene: TRBV4-3
d_gene: NA
j_gene: TRBJ2-4
CDR3nt: TGCGCCAGCAGCCAAGATCCGGACAGTTCTGGCATTCAGTACTTC
CDR3aa: CASSQDPDSSGIQYF

abundance: NA
v_gene: TRBV3-1
d_gene: TRBD1
j_gene: TRBJ1-5
CDR3nt: TGTGCCAGCAGCTCAGGGGGGATTCAGCCCCAGCATTTT
CDR3aa: CASSSGGIQPQHF

abundance: NA
v_gene: TRBV28
d_gene: TRBD1
j_gene: TRBJ2-7
CDR3nt: TGTGCCAGCATCCCGGCTGGGACAGGGTACTACGAGCAGTACTTC
CDR3aa: CASIPAGTGYYEQYF

abundance: NA
v_gene: TRBV4-3
d_gene: NA
j_gene: TRBJ1-2
CDR3nt: TGCGCCAGCAGCCAAGAAGGGTGGGGAGGCTACACCTTC
CDR3aa: CASSQEGWGGYTF

abundance: NA
v_gene: TRBV20-1
d_gene: NA
j_gene: TRBJ2-4
CDR3nt: TGCAGTGCTAGAGATATCAGGGAGCAGTACTTC
CDR3aa: CSARDIREQYF

abundance: NA
v_gene: TRBV12-5
d_gene: TRBD2
j_gene: TRBJ2-3
CDR3nt: TGTGCTAGTGGTCCAAAAGCGGGGGGGAATCAAGATACGCAGTATTTT
CDR3aa: CASGPKAGGNQDTQYF

abundance: NA
v_gene: TRBV5-6
d_gene: NA
j_gene: TRBJ2-4
CDR3nt: TGTGCCAGCAGCTACCGGGACCCAAGCTACGGGCAGTACTTC
CDR3aa: CASSYRDPSYGQYF

abundance: NA
v_gene: TRBV7-3
d_gene: NA
j_gene: TRBJ2-7
CDR3nt: TGTGCCAGCAGCCCCTCAGGGAGCTTTGAGCAGTACTTC
CDR3aa: CASSPSGSFEQYF

abundance: few
v_gene: TRBV4-3
d_gene: TRBD2
j_gene: TRBJ2-3
CDR3nt: TGCGCCAGCAGCCAGGGGGGAGGGCTAGCGGGGTTCGGGGATACGCAGTATTTT
CDR3aa: CASSQGGGLAGFGDTQYF

abundance: few
v_gene: TRBV29-1
d_gene: TRBD2
j_gene: TRBJ2-1
CDR3nt: TGCAGCGTTGAACCGCCCCGGGGGGGTGAGCAGTTCTTC
CDR3aa: CSVEPPRGGEQFF

abundance: few
v_gene: TRBV12-3/TRBV12-4
d_gene: NA
j_gene: TRBJ1-2
CDR3nt: TGTGCCAGCAGAGCAGGGCGTGCGGATGGCTACACCTTC
CDR3aa: CASRAGRADGYTF

abundance: NA
v_gene: TRBV7-2
d_gene: TRBD1
j_gene: TRBJ1-2
CDR3nt: TGTGCCAGCAGCTTAGCTCCGGGACAGGGTGCGAATTACGGCTACACCTTC
CDR3aa: CASSLAPGQGANYGYTF

abundance: many
v_gene: TRBV20-1
d_gene: NA
j_gene: TRBJ2-4
CDR3nt: TGCAGTGCTAGAGATGGACAGCTCAGGGAAAACATTCAGTACTTC
CDR3aa: CSARDGQLRENIQYF

abundance: NA
v_gene: TRBV7-2
d_gene: TRBD2
j_gene: TRBJ2-7
CDR3nt: TGTGCCAGCAGCCGGACTAGCCCCTACGAGCAGTACTTC
CDR3aa: CASSRTSPYEQYF

abundance: NA
v_gene: TRBV3-1
d_gene: NA
j_gene: TRBJ2-1
CDR3nt: TGTGCCAGCAGCCAAGACCGCGGGACCCTCTACAATGAGCAGTTCTTC
CDR3aa: CASSQDRGTLYNEQFF

abundance: NA
v_gene: TRBV20-1
d_gene: NA
j_gene: TRBJ2-5
CDR3nt: TGCAGTGCTAGTGTATCCAGGGCCAATGCGGAGACCCAGTACTTC
CDR3aa: CSASVSRANAETQYF